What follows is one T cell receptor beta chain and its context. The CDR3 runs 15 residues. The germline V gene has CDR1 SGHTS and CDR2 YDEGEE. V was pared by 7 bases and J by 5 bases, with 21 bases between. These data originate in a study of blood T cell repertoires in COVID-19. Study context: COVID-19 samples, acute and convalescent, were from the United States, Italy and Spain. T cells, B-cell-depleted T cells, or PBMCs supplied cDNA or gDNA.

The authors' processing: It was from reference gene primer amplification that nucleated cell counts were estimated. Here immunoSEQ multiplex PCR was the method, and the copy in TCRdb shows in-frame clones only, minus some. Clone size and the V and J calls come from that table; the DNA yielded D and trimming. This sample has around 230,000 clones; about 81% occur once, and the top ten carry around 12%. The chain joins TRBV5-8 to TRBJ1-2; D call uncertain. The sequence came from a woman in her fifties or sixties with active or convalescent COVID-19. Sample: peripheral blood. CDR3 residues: CASAFSGVRPYGYTF. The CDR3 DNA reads TGTGCCAGCGCTTTCTCGGGAGTGAGACCTTATGGCTACACCTTC. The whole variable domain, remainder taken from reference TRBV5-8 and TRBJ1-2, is EAGVTQSPTHLIKTRGQQATLRCSPISGHTSVYWYQQALGLGLQFLLWYDEGEERNRGNFPPRFSGRQFPNYSSELNVNALELEDSALYLCASAFSGVRPYGYTFGSGTRLTVV.